Listed below are T cell receptor beta chains from one sample, sequenced in a study of regulatory T cells in long-lasting Graves disease. One entry per CDR3 protein results from TCRdb running MiXCR on the multiplex PCR reads. The repertoire has roughly 560,000 distinct CDR3 sequences, 12% of them found once; the top ten carry approximately 9.6%. These records were also assigned to another study, of T cells in Graves' hyperthyroidism and ophthalmopathy.

This specimen was peripheral blood mononuclear cells (PBMCs), taken at new diagnosis, from a patient treated with antithyroid drugs. The receptors originated from a woman between 25 and 40 years old with Graves disease. CDR3s include the opening cysteine and the closing phenylalanine or tryptophan. The D gene is left open where the match is weak. Some rows mark clone size as missing; the rest say once, few, many or name a class of expanded clone.

d_gene | j_gene | v_gene | abundance | CDR3nt | CDR3aa
TRBD1 | TRBJ2-7 | TRBV2 | many | TGTGCCAGCAGCTATTCTGCCGGGACAGGGTCGCACGAGCAGTACTTC | CASSYSAGTGSHEQYF
. | TRBJ1-2 | TRBV29-1 | few | TGCAGCGTGGGACATAACTATGGCTACACCTTC | CSVGHNYGYTF
TRBD1 | TRBJ2-3 | TRBV15 | many | TGTGCCACCAGCGACAGGGGTGCGGATACGCAGTATTTT | CATSDRGADTQYF
. | TRBJ2-2 | TRBV7-3 | few | TGTGCCAGCAGCTTACGTGGTGTTGGCACCGGGGAGCTGTTTTTT | CASSLRGVGTGELFF
. | TRBJ2-1 | TRBV28 | many | TGTGCCAGCAGTTTTTCGGACATTGGTGTAGCGGTCTACAATGAGCAGTTCTTC | CASSFSDIGVAVYNEQFF
TRBD1 | TRBJ2-7 | TRBV7-9 | many | TGTGCCAGCAGCCGAGGGACAGGGTCATTACAGTACTTC | CASSRGTGSLQYF
TRBD2 | TRBJ2-3 | TRBV6-1 | . | TGTGCCCGCAACAAGCGGGAGGGATCAGATACGCAGTATTTT | CARNKREGSDTQYF
. | TRBJ1-2 | TRBV19 | . | TGTGCCAGTAGTATCGGTCTGGGGAACTATGGCTACACCTTC | CASSIGLGNYGYTF
. | TRBJ1-6 | TRBV11-2 | many | TGTGCCAGCAGCCGACAGTATATTAATTCACCCCTCCACTTT | CASSRQYINSPLHF
TRBD1 | TRBJ1-2 | TRBV27 | few | TGTGCCAGCAGATTAAAATACAGGGGGACCTATGGCTACACCTTC | CASRLKYRGTYGYTF
. | TRBJ1-1 | TRBV6-1 | . | TGTGCCAGCAGTGAAGGAGCGGGCACTGAAGCTTTCTTT | CASSEGAGTEAFF
TRBD1 | TRBJ2-6 | TRBV5-1 | . | TGCGCCAGCAGCTCCGGGACAGGGCTCTCTGGGGCCAACGTCCTGACTTTC | CASSSGTGLSGANVLTF
TRBD2 | TRBJ2-1 | TRBV29-1 | many | TGCAGCGTTCCAGGCGGGAGTAGGAATGAGCAGTTCTTC | CSVPGGSRNEQFF
TRBD1 | TRBJ2-6 | TRBV5-1 | . | TGCGCCAGCAGCCTTGTTCCAGGGGGCAGCTCTGGGGCCAACGTCCTGACTTTC | CASSLVPGGSSGANVLTF
. | TRBJ2-7 | TRBV20-1 | . | TGCAGTGCTAGGGAACCTCGACGGGGGCCCTACGAGCAGTACTTC | CSAREPRRGPYEQYF